The 11 T cell receptor beta chains presented below share a single source sample, sequenced in a study of blood T cells in healthy people across ages (dated by TCRdb to the mid-2010s). The method behind the library was 5' RACE. TCRdb lists the instrument as Illumina HiSeq 2500. The second PCR ran for roughly 7 to 11 cycles and used a J-beta primer mix along with a sample-barcoded 5' primer. Clones were called with MiXCR by TCRdb after fastp trimmed the public reads at Q25, and only in-frame beta chains were retained. Each entry is one CDR3 protein sequence, shown with its most common DNA and genes. The sample contains 1.4 million or so distinct CDR3 sequences, approximately 42% of them found a single time. Roughly 3.7% of the sample is in the top ten clones. The sequencing input was blood. These receptors all stem from a woman aged 18-30 years in good health.

This chain connects TRBV29-1 to TRBJ2-4; the D call may be TRBD1 or TRBD2 (7 bases each). V was cut by 4 bases and J by 13 bases, with 17 bases left in between. The CDR3 contains 12 residues. Germline loops: CDR1 SQVTM, CDR2 ANQGSEA. This CDR3 reads CSVGGGDSEQYF. The CDR3 nucleotides are TGCAGCGTTGGGGGAGGGGACAGTGAGCAGTACTTC.

This clonotype was observed a few times. The V and J genes are TRBV18 and TRBJ2-7; perhaps TRBD2 as D (5 bases). The J call may be faulty, since TRBJ2-5 better matches the DNA end. The CDR3 totals 15 residues. Germline loops: CDR1 KGHSH, CDR2 LQKENI. Written as DNA, the CDR3 is TGTGCCAGCTCACCACGTGGGTTTATAGCGGAGACCCAGTACTTC. Encoded protein: CASSPRGFIAETQYF.

The V gene is TRBV20-1, the J gene TRBJ2-2; 8 positions agree with TRBD1. J lost 4 bases, V lost 0 bases, and 10 bases had no gene match. The CDR3 sequence is 17 residues long. Per the germline V gene, CDR1 is DFQATT and CDR2 is SNEGSKA (reference sequence). CDR3: CSARDTGPGGGTGELFF. The CDR3 DNA reads as TGCAGTGCTAGAGATACCGGACCAGGGGGCGGCACCGGGGAGCTGTTTTTT.

There are a few counts of this clonotype. The rearrangement joins TRBV7-8 to TRBJ1-5; D remains unclear. This CDR3 has 16 residues. Germline V gene lookup returns CDR1 SGHVS and CDR2 FQNEAQ. The V end lost 5 bases, the J end lost 2 bases, and 16 bases lay between the germline ends. The CDR3 spells CASSAPAYSRNQPQHF. The DNA for the CDR3 is TGTGCCAGCAGCGCCCCGGCCTATTCGCGCAATCAGCCCCAGCATTTT.

V gene TRBV6-2 or TRBV6-3 combines with J gene TRBJ1-2, with D perhaps TRBD1 (6 bases). V gave up 6 bases and J gave up 7 bases, with 21 bases separating them. CDR3 length: 15 amino acids. Germline V lookup: CDR1 MNHEY, CDR2 SVGEGT. The CDR3 DNA is TGTGCCAGCAGCCATCGAGGCAGGGGAATTACTGGCTACACCTTC. It codes for CASSHRGRGITGYTF.

This chain connects TRBV12-3 or TRBV12-4 to TRBJ2-3, with D perhaps being TRBD1 or TRBD2 (6 bases each). The V end lost 6 bases, the J end lost 0 bases, and 16 bases lay between the germline ends. The CDR3 sequence is 16 residues long. The CDR3 protein is CASSQHTGTSTDTQYF. The CDR3 DNA follows: TGTGCCAGCAGCCAACATACAGGGACTAGCACAGATACGCAGTATTTT.

The table lists this clonotype with a few counts. This chain links TRBV3-1 with TRBJ1-6; D may be TRBD1 (5 bases). Germline CDR1 LGHDT, CDR2 YNNKEL (reference sequence). The CDR3 has 14 amino acids. V gave up 0 bases and J gave up 10 bases, with 10 bases separating them. In DNA, the CDR3 is TGTGCCAGCAGCCAAGATGGGGGTTTCTCACCCCTCCACTTT. Translated: CASSQDGGFSPLHF.

The chain carries TRBV12-3 or TRBV12-4 and TRBJ2-3, with D possibly being TRBD1 or TRBD2 (5 bases each). The CDR3 has 12 amino acids. With 4 bases removed from V and 10 bases from J, the gap between germline ends came to 12 bases. In nucleotides, the CDR3 is TGTGCCAGCAGTTCCCCGGGGACGGCGCAGTATTTT. Its translation: CASSSPGTAQYF.

This chain connects TRBV11-2 to TRBJ2-1, with 9 bases that match TRBD2. V shed 1 base and J 5 bases; nucleotides not matched to a gene: 9. The CDR3 has 17 residues. CDR1 and CDR2 (germline): SGHAT, FQNNGV. The CDR3 region is CASSLGFRGRAHNEQFF. Here the CDR3 DNA reads TGTGCCAGCAGCTTAGGATTTCGCGGGAGGGCTCACAATGAGCAGTTCTTC.

This clonotype was picked up a small number of times. The CDR3 reads CSVEAGGDSTDTQYF. Here the CDR3 DNA reads TGCAGCGTTGAAGCGGGGGGAGACAGCACAGATACGCAGTATTTT. The chain couples TRBV29-1 to TRBJ2-3, with TRBD2 identical over 7 bases. Germline values: CDR1 SQVTM, CDR2 ANQGSEA. This CDR3 comprises 15 residues. The trim removed 1 base at V and 0 bases at J, leaving 4 bases unmatched.

This clonotype showed up just a few times. The chain carries TRBV29-1 and TRBJ1-1, with D hard to call. The CDR3 has 12 residues. V dropped 6 bases and J dropped 0 bases, with 8 bases sitting between them. Germline V CDR1 and CDR2: SQVTM, ANQGSEA. CDR3 nucleotides: TGCAGCGTAGGACTGATGAACACTGAAGCTTTCTTT. It codes for CSVGLMNTEAFF. Full variable domain (remainder filled in from reference TRBV29-1 and TRBJ1-1): SAVISQKPSRDICQRGTSLTIQCQVDSQVTMMFWYRQQPGQSLTLIATANQGSEATYESGFVIDKFPISRPNLTFSTLTVSNMSPEDSSIYLCSVGLMNTEAFFGQGTRLTVV.